This TCR beta chain was captured by sequencing in a study of blood T cell repertoires in COVID-19. Only in-frame clones appear in the TCRdb table, and some are missing; sequencing was by immunoSEQ multiplex PCR. The sample contains just over 300,000 clones, 87% of which appear only once. Membership in each cohort depended on participant-reported clinical history. Recovery among Cohort 3 donors was established by two negative PCRs, clearance, or symptom resolution. Germline loops: CDR1 LNHNV, CDR2 YYDKDF (reference sequence). CDR3 length equals 16 residues. V lost 5 bases to trimming and J lost 10 bases; unmatched junction nucleotides: 13.

Material for sequencing was PBMCs or T cells enriched from blood (not recorded which). This TCR came from a woman in her late teens or twenties who had recovered from COVID-19. V gene TRBV15 combines with J gene TRBJ1-6, with TRBD1 identical over 8 bases. The CDR3 DNA reads as TGTGCCACCAGCCGACAGGGGTCCCTCGGCCGGTCACCCCTCCACTTT. Protein product: CATSRQGSLGRSPLHF.